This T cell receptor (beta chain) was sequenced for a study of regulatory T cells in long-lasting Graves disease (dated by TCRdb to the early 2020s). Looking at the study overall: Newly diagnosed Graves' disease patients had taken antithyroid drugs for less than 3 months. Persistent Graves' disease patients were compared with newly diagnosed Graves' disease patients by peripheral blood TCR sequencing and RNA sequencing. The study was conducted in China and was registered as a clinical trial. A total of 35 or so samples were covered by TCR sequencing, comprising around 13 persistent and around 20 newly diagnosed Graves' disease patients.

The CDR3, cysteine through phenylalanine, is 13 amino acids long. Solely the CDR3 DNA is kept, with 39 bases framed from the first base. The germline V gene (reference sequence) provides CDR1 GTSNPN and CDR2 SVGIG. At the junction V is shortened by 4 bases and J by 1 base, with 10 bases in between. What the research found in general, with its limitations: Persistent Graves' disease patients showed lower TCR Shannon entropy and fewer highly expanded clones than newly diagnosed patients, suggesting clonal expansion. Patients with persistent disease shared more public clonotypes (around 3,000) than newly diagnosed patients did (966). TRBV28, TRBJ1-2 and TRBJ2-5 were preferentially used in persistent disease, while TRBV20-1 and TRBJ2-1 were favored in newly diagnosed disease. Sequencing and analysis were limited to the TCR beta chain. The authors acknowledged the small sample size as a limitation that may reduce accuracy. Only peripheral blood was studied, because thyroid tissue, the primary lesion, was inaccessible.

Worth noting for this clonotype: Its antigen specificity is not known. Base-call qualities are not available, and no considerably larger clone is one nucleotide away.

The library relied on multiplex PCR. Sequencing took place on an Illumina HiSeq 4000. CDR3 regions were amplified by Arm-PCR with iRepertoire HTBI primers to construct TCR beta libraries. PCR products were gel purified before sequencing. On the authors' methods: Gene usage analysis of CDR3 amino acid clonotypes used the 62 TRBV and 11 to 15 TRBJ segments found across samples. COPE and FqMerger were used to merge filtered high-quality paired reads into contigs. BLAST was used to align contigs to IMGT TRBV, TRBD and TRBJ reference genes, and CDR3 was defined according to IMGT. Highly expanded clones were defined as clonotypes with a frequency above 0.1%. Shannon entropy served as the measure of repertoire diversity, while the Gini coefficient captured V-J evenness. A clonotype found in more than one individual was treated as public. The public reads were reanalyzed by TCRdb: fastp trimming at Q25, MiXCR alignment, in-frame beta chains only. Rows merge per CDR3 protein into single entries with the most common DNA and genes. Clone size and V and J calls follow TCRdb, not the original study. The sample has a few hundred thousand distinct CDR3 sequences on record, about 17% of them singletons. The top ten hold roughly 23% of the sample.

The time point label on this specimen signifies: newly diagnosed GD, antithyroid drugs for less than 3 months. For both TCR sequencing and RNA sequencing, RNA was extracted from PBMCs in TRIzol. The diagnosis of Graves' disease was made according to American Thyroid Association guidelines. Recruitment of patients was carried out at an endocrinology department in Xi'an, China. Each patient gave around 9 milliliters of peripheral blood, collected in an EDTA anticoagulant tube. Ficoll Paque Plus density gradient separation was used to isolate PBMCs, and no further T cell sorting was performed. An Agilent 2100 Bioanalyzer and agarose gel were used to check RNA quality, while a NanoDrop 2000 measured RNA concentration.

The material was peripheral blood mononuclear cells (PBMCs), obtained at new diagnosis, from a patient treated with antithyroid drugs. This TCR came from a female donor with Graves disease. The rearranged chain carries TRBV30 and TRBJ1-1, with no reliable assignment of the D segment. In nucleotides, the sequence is TGTGCCTGGACCGGGAGGGAGAACACTGAAGCTTTCTTT. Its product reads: CAWTGRENTEAFF.